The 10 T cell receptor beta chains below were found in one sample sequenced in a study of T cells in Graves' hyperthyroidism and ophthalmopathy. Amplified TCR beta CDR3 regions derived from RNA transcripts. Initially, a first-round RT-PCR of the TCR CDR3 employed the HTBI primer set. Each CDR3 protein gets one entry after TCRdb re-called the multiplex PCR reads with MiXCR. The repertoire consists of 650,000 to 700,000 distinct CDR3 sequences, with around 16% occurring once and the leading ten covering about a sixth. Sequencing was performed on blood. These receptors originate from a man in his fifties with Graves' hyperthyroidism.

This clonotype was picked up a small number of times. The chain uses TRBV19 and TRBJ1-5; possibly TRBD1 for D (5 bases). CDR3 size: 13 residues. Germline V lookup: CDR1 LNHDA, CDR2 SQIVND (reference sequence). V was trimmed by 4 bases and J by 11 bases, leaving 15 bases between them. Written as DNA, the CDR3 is TGTGCCAGTAGTAACCAAGAGGCAGGGACCCAGCATTTT. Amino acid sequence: CASSNQEAGTQHF.

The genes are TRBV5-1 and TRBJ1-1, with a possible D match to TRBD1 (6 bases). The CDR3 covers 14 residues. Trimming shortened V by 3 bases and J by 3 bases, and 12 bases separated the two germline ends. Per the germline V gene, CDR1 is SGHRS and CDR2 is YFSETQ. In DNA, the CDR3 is TGCGCCAGCAGCTACAGGGAAGGTCACACTGAAGCTTTCTTT. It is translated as CASSYREGHTEAFF.

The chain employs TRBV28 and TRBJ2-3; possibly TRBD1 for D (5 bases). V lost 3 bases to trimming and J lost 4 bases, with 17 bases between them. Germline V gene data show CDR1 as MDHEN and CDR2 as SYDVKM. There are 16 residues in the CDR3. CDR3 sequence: CASSLEQDDWPDTQYF. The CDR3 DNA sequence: TGTGCCAGCAGTTTGGAACAGGACGACTGGCCAGATACGCAGTATTTT.

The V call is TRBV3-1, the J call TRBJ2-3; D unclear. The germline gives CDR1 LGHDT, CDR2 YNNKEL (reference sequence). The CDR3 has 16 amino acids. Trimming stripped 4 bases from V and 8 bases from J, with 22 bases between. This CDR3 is CASSPGSPPELGTQYF. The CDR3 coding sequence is TGTGCCAGCAGCCCGGGCTCGCCTCCAGAGCTAGGTACGCAGTATTTT.

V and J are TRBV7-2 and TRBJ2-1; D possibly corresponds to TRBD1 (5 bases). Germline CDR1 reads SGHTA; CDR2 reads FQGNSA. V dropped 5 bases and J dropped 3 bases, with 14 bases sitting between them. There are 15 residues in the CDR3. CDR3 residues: CASSIGPQGYNEQFF. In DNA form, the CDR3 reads TGTGCCAGCAGCATAGGCCCCCAGGGCTACAATGAGCAGTTCTTC.

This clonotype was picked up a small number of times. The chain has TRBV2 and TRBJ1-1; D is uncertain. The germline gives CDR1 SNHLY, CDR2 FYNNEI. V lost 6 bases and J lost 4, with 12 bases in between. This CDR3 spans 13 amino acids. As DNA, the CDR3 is TGTGCCAGCAGCACAACACTGGGCACTGAAGCTTTCTTT. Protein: CASSTTLGTEAFF.

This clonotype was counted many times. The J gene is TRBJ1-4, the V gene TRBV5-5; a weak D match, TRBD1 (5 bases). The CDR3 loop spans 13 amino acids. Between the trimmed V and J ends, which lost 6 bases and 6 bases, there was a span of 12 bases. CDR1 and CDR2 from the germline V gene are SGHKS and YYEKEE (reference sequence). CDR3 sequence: CASTIVGDEKLFF. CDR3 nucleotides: TGTGCCAGCACCATTGTGGGGGATGAAAAACTGTTTTTT.

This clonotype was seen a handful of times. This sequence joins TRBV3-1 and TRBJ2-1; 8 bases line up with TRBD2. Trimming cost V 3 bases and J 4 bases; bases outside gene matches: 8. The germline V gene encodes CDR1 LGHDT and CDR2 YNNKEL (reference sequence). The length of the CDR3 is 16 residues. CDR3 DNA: TGTGCCAGCAGCCATTTTACTAGCGGTGGTTACAATGAGCAGTTCTTC. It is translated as CASSHFTSGGYNEQFF.

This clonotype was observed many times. For the CDR3, the DNA is TGTGCCAGCAGTGAGGTACTAGTCACGGGTAATGAGCAGTTCTTC. Translated, it gives CASSEVLVTGNEQFF. This sequence joins TRBV2 and TRBJ2-1, with D perhaps matching TRBD2 (5 bases). CDR1 is SNHLY and CDR2 is FYNNEI in the germline V gene. Trimming removed 3 bases at V and 7 bases at J, with 16 bases between. The CDR3 has 15 residues. The whole variable domain, filled in from reference TRBV2 and TRBJ2-1, reads EPEVTQTPSHQVTQMGQEVILRCVPISNHLYFYWYRQILGQKVEFLVSFYNNEISEKSEIFDDQFSVERPDGSNFTLKIRSTKLEDSAMYFCASSEVLVTGNEQFFGPGTRLTVL.

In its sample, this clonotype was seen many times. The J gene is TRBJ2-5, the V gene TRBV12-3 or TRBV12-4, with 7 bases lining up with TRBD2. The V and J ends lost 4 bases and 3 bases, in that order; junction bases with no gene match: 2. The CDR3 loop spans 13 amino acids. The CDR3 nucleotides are TGTGCCAGCAGTTATCGGGGGGAAGAGACCCAGTACTTC. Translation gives CASSYRGEETQYF.